This T cell receptor (beta chain) emerged from a study of metastatic and nonmetastatic thyroid tumors (dated by TCRdb to between 2020 and 2021). Turning to the overall study: Repertoires were compared across peripheral blood and tumor or nodule tissue samples from malignant and benign thyroid patients.

Ends trimmed: V by 6 bases, J by 4 bases; bases unmatched to a gene: 10. The cysteine opens and the phenylalanine closes a CDR3 of 15 amino acids. Kept here is only the CDR3 DNA, which spans 45 bases and is read in frame from base 1. The study at large found these results: In both blood and tumor samples, malignant tumors were reported to have significantly higher TCR beta diversity than benign nodules.

This clone was counted many times. The antigen this receptor binds is unknown. Per-base qualities were not stored, and no clone one base away is much larger. Before undergoing thyroid surgery, none of the patients had been given any kind of treatment. The study retrospectively analysed patient clinical samples collected from the early 2010s to the late 2010s using T-cell receptor beta sequencing. Libraries were prepared through PCR. These reads were obtained on an Illumina HiSeq 4000. High-throughput sequencing was used to profile the TCR beta-chain CDR3 region of every patient. The authors processed their data as follows. The researchers built a classifier to tell apart papillary thyroid cancer patients with distant metastasis, based on CDR3 differences among clinicopathological groups. The Shannon index was used to measure repertoire diversity, and the Morisita-Horn index was used to measure how similar tumor and blood repertoires were. TCRdb reprocessed the public reads (quality trimming at Q25 with fastp, clone calling with MiXCR) and kept in-frame beta chains. TCRdb's processing, not the authors' own work, is the source of the V and J calls. The sample profile shows tens of thousands of clones; 14% of them were found once. The top ten hold 6.5% of the sample.

Source material: blood. The chain is encoded by TRBV12-3 or TRBV12-4 joined to TRBJ1-2, and 8 bases in between align with TRBD1. The receptor was isolated from a male donor with papillary thyroid cancer or a benign thyroid nodule (not recorded which). Some clones in this sample may be carry-over from other donors' samples. The nucleotide sequence reads as follows: TGTGCCAGCAGCCGCCCGGACAGGGTCCTCTATGGCTACACCTTC. Its translation reads: CASSRPDRVLYGYTF.